This T cell receptor beta chain was recorded in a study of T cells in Graves' hyperthyroidism and ophthalmopathy. Study results and limitations: A model of 13 V-J pairs discriminated ophthalmopathy from stable hyperthyroidism.

V shed 2 bases and J 6 bases; nucleotides not matched to a gene: 4. The CDR3 covers 14 residues. Per the germline V gene, CDR1 is SGHRS and CDR2 is YFSETQ. RNA transcripts gave rise to amplified TCR beta CDR3 regions. Primed by the HTBI set, a first-round RT-PCR was run on the TCR CDR3. A single record per CDR3 protein comes from TCRdb applying MiXCR to the multiplex PCR reads. The sample holds approximately 350,000 distinct CDR3 sequences; about 15% are singletons and the top ten take 15% to 20%. In the ophthalmopathy cohort, Clinical Activity Score was at least 3, NOSPECS grade at least 4, and duration under 3 months. This clonotype appeared many times. Its cognate antigen is unknown.

The sequence was collected from a woman aged 60 to 75 with Graves' ophthalmopathy. The source material was blood. The chain is built from TRBV5-1 and TRBJ2-1, with 8 nucleotides matching TRBD2. The CDR3 is CASSFRTSTNEQFF. The CDR3 bases are TGCGCCAGCAGCTTTAGGACTAGCACCAATGAGCAGTTCTTC.